This T cell receptor (beta chain) was retrieved from a study of blood T cell repertoires in COVID-19. Study-wide background: PBMCs, B-cell-depleted T cells, or T cells provided the cDNA or gDNA that made up the material.

The V gene's germline CDR1 is SGHVS and CDR2 FNYEAQ. With 5 bases removed from V and 1 base from J, the gap between germline ends came to 11 bases. The CDR3 is 14 residues long. Cohort 3 donors were reported recovered after two negative PCRs, clearance, or symptom resolution. This clone was picked up a small number of times. Original analysis: Amplification of reference gene primers was used by the study to estimate nucleated cell counts. TCRdb keeps only in-frame clones here, not all; method: immunoSEQ multiplex PCR. V, J and clone size derive from that table, while D and trimming were established from the DNA sequence. The table has under 300,000 clones, about 87% seen once.

The receptor comes from a woman in her fifties or sixties who had recovered from COVID-19. The gene calls are TRBV7-6 and TRBJ1-1; TRBD1 might be the D (5 bases). The sample comprised PBMCs or T cells enriched from blood (not recorded which). The CDR3 here is CASSPMGGNTEAFF. DNA of the CDR3: TGTGCCAGCAGCCCGATGGGGGGGAACACTGAAGCTTTCTTT.